Listed below are T cell receptor beta chains from one sample, sequenced in a study of cytomegalovirus exposure and HLA in healthy donors. Only in-frame clones appear in the TCRdb table, and some are missing; sequencing was by immunoSEQ multiplex PCR. The table shows over 110,000 clones, with about 80% occurring only once. Sequencing input: PBMCs. The receptors stem from a middle-aged man in good health and CMV-seronegative. Each CDR3 is given with its conserved first and last residue. D genes are given only for firm matches. Size is stated for part of the rows, as once, few or many counts, or as a class when the clone is expanded.

CDR3 length | J gene | D gene | V gene | clone size | CDR3 protein | CDR3 DNA
13 | TRBJ2-5 | TRBD1 | TRBV28 | NA | CASGRGGGETQYF | TGTGCCAGCGGCCGAGGGGGCGGAGAGACCCAGTACTTC
14 | TRBJ2-1 | NA | TRBV5-1 | NA | CASRLSGTYNEQFF | TGCGCCAGCAGGCTTTCCGGGACCTACAATGAGCAGTTCTTC
14 | TRBJ2-7 | TRBD2 | TRBV5-1 | NA | CASKLAGASYEQYF | TGCGCCAGCAAGTTAGCGGGAGCCTCCTACGAGCAGTACTTC
13 | TRBJ2-7 | NA | TRBV6-5 | NA | CASNPGRDYEQYF | TGTGCCAGCAACCCAGGACGAGACTACGAGCAGTACTTC
15 | TRBJ1-2 | NA | TRBV21-1 | NA | CASSKVGTGYCGYTF | TGTGCCAGCAGCAAAGTTGGGACAGGGTACTGTGGCTACACCTTC
15 | TRBJ1-1 | TRBD1 | TRBV7-6 | once | CASSSRTGSDTEAFF | TGTGCCAGCAGCTCACGGACAGGGTCCGATACTGAAGCTTTCTTT
13 | TRBJ1-1 | NA | TRBV19 | few | CASRQNRVGEAFF | TGTGCCAGTCGACAGAACAGGGTCGGTGAAGCTTTCTTT
18 | TRBJ2-2 | TRBD2 | TRBV7-8 | NA | CASSPVFTSGRTRGELFF | TGTGCCAGCAGCCCCGTCTTCACTAGCGGGAGAACACGGGGGGAGCTGTTTTTT
20 | TRBJ1-1 | TRBD1 | TRBV12-5 | NA | CASGSRPRTGGGEGNTEAFF | TGTGCTAGTGGTTCCCGACCTAGGACAGGGGGCGGCGAGGGGAACACTGAAGCTTTCTTT
14 | TRBJ2-3 | TRBD2 | TRBV5-1 | NA | CANSLGGVSDTQYF | TGCGCCAACTCACTCGGGGGGGTTTCAGATACGCAGTATTTT
13 | TRBJ2-7 | TRBD1 | TRBV2 | NA | CASWDSLSYEQYF | TGTGCCAGCTGGGACAGCCTTTCCTACGAGCAGTACTTC
14 | TRBJ2-3 | TRBD2 | TRBV7-9 | few | CASREAGVPDTQYF | TGTGCCAGCAGAGAGGCGGGGGTCCCCGATACGCAGTATTTT
14 | TRBJ1-1 | NA | TRBV5-1 | NA | CASSLGDLNTEAFF | TGCGCCAGCAGCTTAGGAGACCTGAACACTGAAGCTTTCTTT
13 | TRBJ1-2 | NA | TRBV29-1 | NA | CSVEAGGSYGYTF | TGCAGCGTTGAGGCGGGGGGCTCCTATGGCTACACCTTC
14 | TRBJ1-6 | TRBD1 | TRBV30 | NA | CAWSKGAYNPPLHF | TGTGCCTGGAGTAAGGGGGCATATAATCCACCCCTCCACTTT
15 | TRBJ2-2 | NA | TRBV6-5 | NA | CASSYSRMNTGELFF | TGTGCCAGCAGTTACTCGCGGATGAACACCGGGGAGCTGTTTTTT